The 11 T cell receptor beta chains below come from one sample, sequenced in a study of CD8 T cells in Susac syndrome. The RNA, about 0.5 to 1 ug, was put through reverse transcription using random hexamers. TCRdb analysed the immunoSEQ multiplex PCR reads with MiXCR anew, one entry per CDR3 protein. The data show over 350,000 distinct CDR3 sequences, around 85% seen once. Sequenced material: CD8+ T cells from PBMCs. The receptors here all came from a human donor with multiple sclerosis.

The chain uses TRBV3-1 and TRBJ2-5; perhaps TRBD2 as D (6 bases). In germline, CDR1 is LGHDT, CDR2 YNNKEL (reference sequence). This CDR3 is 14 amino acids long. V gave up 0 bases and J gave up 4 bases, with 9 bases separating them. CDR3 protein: CASSQEEGRETQYF. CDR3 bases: TGTGCCAGCAGCCAAGAGGAGGGCCGAGAGACCCAGTACTTC.

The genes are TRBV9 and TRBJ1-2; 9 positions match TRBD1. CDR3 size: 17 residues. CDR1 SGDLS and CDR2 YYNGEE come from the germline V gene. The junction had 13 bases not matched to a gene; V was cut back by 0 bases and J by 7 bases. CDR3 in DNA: TGTGCCAGCAGCGTAGATCGGGGGACAGGGCCTTACAGTGGCTACACCTTC. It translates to CASSVDRGTGPYSGYTF.

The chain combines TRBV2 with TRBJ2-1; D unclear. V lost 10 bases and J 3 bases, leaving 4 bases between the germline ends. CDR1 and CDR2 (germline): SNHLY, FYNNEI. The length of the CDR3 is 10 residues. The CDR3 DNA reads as TGTGCCACCAGCTACAATGAGCAGTTCTTC. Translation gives CATSYNEQFF.

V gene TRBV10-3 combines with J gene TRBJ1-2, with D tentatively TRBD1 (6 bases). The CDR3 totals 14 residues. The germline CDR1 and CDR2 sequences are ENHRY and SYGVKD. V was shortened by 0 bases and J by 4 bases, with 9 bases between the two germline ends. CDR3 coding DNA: TGTGCCATCAGTGAGTCAGGGGGGATCTATGGCTACACCTTC. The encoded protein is CAISESGGIYGYTF.

Here the CDR3 reads CASSPTGGNYGYTF. The CDR3 bases are TGTGCCAGCAGCCCTACAGGGGGTAACTATGGCTACACCTTC. The chain joins TRBV7-3 to TRBJ1-2; TRBD1 matches at 8 bases. Germline-derived CDR1 and CDR2 are SGHTA and FQGTGA. Trimming at V came to 5 bases and at J to 1 base, leaving 3 bases not matched to a gene. CDR3 length: 14 amino acids. The entire variable domain, with the rest obtained from reference TRBV7-3 and TRBJ1-2, is as follows: GAGVSQTPSNKVTEKGKYVELRCDPISGHTALYWYRQSLGQGPEFLIYFQGTGAADDSGLPNDRFFAVRPEGSVSTLKIQRTERGDSAVYLCASSPTGGNYGYTFGSGTRLTVV.

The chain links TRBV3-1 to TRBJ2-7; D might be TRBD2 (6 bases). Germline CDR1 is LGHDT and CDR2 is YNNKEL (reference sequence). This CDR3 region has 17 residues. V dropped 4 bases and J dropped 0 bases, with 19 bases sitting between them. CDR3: CASSPSLMDYLSYEQYF. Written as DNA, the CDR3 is TGTGCCAGCAGCCCATCCCTAATGGACTATCTCTCCTACGAGCAGTACTTC.

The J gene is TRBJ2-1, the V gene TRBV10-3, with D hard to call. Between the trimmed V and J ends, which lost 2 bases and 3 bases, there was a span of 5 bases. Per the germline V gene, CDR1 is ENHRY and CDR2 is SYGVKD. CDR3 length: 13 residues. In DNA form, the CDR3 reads TGTGCCATCAGTGAGACCAACTACAATGAGCAGTTCTTC. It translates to CAISETNYNEQFF.

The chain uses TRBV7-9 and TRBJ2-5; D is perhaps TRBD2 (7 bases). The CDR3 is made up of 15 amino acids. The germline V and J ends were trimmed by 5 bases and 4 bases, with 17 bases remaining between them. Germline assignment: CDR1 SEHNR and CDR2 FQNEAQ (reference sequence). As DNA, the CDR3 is TGTGCCAGCAGCCCCGAAGGGGGGGGCCGAGAGACCCAGTACTTC. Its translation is CASSPEGGGRETQYF.

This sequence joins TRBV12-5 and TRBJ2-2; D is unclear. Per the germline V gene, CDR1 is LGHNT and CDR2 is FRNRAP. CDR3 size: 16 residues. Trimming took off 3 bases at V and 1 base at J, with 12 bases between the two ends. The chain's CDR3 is CASGFILPRNTGELFF. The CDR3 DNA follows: TGTGCTAGTGGTTTTATATTGCCCCGGAACACCGGGGAGCTGTTTTTT.

The CDR3 bases are TGTGCCAGCAGCTTATTTGCGGGGTATACAGATACGCAGTATTTT. It translates to CASSLFAGYTDTQYF. The genes are TRBV7-3 and TRBJ2-3; maybe TRBD2 (6 bases). CDR3 length equals 15 residues. Germline lookup yields CDR1 SGHTA and CDR2 FQGTGA. Trimming removed 2 bases from V and 3 bases from J, with 12 bases in between.

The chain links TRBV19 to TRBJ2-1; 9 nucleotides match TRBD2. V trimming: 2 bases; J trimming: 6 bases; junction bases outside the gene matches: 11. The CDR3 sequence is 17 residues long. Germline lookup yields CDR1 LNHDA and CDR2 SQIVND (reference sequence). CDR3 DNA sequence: TGTGCCAGTAGTATAATGGCGGGGGGGCCGATGGTCAATGAGCAGTTCTTC. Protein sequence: CASSIMAGGPMVNEQFF.